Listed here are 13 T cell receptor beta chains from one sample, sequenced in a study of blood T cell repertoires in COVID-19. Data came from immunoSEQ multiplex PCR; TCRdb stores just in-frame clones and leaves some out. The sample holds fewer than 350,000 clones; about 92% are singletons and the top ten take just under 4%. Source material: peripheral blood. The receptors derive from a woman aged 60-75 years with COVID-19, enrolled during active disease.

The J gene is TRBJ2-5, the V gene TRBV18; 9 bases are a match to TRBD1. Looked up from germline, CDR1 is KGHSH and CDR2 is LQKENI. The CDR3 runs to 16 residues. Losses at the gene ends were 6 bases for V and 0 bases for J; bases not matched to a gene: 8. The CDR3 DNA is TGTGCCAGCTCCCCGGGGACAGGGACGTACCAAGAGACCCAGTACTTC. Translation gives CASSPGTGTYQETQYF.

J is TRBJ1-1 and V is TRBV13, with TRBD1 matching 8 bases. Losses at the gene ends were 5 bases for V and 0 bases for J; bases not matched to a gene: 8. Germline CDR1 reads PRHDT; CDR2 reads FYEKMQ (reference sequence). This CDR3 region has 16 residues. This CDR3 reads CASSLRQGTMNTEAFF. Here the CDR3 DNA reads TGTGCCAGCAGCCTAAGACAGGGGACGATGAACACTGAAGCTTTCTTT.

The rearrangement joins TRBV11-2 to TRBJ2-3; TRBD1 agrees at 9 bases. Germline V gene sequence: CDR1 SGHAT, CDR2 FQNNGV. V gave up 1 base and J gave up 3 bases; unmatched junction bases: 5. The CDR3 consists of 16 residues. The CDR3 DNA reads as TGTGCCAGCAGCTTAGGACAGGGGGGTAGGACAGATACGCAGTATTTT. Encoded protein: CASSLGQGGRTDTQYF.

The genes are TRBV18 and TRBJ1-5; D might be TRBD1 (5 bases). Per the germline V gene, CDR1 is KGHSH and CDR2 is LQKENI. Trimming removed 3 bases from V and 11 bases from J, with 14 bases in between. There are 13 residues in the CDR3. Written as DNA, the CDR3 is TGTGCCAGCTCACCCGGAAAGGGGTTGGCCCAGCATTTT. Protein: CASSPGKGLAQHF.

For the CDR3, the DNA is TGTGCCAGCAGCCATCGTCCGGGACAGCCTTTGACTAGCGGGGGGGCAAGGGAGACCCAGTACTTC. The encoded protein is CASSHRPGQPLTSGGARETQYF. The V call is TRBV3-1 (or the pseudogene TRBV3-2), the J call TRBJ2-5, with 14 positions matching TRBD2. Germline V gene data show CDR1 as LGHDT and CDR2 as YNNKEL (reference sequence). J lost 5 bases, V lost 3 bases, and 23 bases had no gene match. The CDR3 sequence is 22 residues long.

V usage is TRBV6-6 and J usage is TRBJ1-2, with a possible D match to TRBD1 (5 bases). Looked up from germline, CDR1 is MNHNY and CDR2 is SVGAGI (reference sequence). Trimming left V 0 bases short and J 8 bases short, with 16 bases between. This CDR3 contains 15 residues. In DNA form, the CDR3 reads TGTGCCAGCAGTTACTCTGGAGGGACGGGCCGAGGCTACACCTTC. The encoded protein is CASSYSGGTGRGYTF.

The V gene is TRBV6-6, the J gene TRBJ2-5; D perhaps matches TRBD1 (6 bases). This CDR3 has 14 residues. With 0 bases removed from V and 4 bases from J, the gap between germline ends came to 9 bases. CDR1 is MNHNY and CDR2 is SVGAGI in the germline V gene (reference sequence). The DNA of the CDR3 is TGTGCCAGCAGTTACTCCCAGGGGTTAGAGACCCAGTACTTC. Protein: CASSYSQGLETQYF.

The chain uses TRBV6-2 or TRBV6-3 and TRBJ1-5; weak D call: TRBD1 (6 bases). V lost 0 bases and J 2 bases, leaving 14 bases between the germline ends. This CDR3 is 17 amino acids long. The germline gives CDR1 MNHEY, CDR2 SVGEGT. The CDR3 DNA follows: TGTGCCAGCAGTTACTCCCGGACAGAGATGGGCAATCAGCCCCAGCATTTT. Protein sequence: CASSYSRTEMGNQPQHF.

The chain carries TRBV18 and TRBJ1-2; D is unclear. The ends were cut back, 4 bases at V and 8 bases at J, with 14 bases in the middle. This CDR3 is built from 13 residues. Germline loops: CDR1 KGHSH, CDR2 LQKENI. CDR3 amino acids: CASSQQSPEGYTF. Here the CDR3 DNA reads TGTGCCAGCTCACAACAGAGCCCGGAAGGCTACACCTTC.

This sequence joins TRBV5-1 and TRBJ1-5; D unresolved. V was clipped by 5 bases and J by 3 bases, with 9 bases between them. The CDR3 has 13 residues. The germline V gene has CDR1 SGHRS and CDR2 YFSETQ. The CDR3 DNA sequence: TGCGCCAGCAGTCGCGAATCCAATCAGCCCCAGCATTTT. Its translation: CASSRESNQPQHF.

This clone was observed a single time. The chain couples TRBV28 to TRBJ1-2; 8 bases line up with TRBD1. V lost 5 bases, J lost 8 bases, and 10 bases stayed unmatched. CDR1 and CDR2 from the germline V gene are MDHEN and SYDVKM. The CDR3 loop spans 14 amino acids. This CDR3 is CASSGKQGVGGYTF. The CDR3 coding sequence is TGTGCCAGCAGTGGAAAACAGGGGGTAGGGGGCTACACCTTC.

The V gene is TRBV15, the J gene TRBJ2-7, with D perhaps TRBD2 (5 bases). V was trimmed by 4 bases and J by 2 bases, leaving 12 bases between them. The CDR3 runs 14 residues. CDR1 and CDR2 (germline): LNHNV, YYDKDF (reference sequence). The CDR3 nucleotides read TGTGCCACCAGCAAACAACCGGAGGCCTACGAGCAGTACTTC. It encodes CATSKQPEAYEQYF.

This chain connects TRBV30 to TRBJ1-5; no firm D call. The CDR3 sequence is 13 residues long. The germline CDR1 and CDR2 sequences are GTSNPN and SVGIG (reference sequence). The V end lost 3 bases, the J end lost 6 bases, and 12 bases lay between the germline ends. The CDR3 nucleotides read TGTGCCTGGAGCCCCCGACCGGGTCAGCCCCAGCATTTT. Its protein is CAWSPRPGQPQHF.